Shown below are 3 T cell receptor beta chains from a single sample sequenced in a study of preoperative IRX-2 immunotherapy in early breast cancer. Assay: immunoSEQ multiplex PCR; the TCRdb copy retains only in-frame clones and omits some. The sample includes 95,000 to 100,000 clones, 86% seen only once; the top ten take around 2%. The treatment here: preoperative locoregional IRX-2 cytokine immunotherapy. Sequenced here: tumor tissue, sampled after IRX-2 immunotherapy. These receptors were collected from a human donor with breast cancer.

The J gene is TRBJ1-1, the V gene TRBV30; D gene uncertain. The length of the CDR3 is 12 residues. Trimming pared 3 bases from V and 7 bases from J, leaving 12 bases between. Germline V gives CDR1 GTSNPN, CDR2 SVGIG (reference sequence). The CDR3 DNA follows: TGTGCCTGGAGGAGGCCCAACGGTGAAGCTTTCTTT. This translates into CAWRRPNGEAFF.

The rearrangement joins TRBV10-2 to TRBJ2-7, with D maybe TRBD2 (6 bases). The germline V and J ends were trimmed by 2 bases and 6 bases, with 8 bases remaining between them. This CDR3 region has 12 residues. CDR1 and CDR2 from the germline V gene are WSHSY and SAAADI. Here the CDR3 reads CASSEGGIEQYF. The CDR3 DNA reads TGCGCCAGCAGTGAGGGGGGGATCGAGCAGTACTTC.

The chain recombines TRBV18 with TRBJ1-1; D not certain. CDR3 length: 14 residues. Germline V gene lookup returns CDR1 KGHSH and CDR2 LQKENI. Trimming pared 4 bases from V and 0 bases from J, leaving 9 bases between. The DNA for the CDR3 is TGTGCCAGCTCACTTAGCAGCGTGAACACTGAAGCTTTCTTT. Its protein is CASSLSSVNTEAFF.